This T cell receptor (beta chain) was obtained from a study of blood T cells in healthy people across ages (dated by TCRdb to the mid-2010s). Describing the broader study: Template switching captured roughly one uniquely barcoded TCR beta cDNA molecule per two T cells in model experiments. For two donors (one aged 18 to 30 and one aged 80 or older), the study analyzed two additional independent replicas of 1 million unique cDNA reads from the same blood draw. To avoid experimental bias, donors of different ages were randomly spread across the sequencing lanes. The study measured age-related changes in TCR beta repertoire diversity using deep sequencing normalized with unique cDNA molecular identifiers. Donors were grouped into four age groups: young (average approximately 15 years), middle-aged (roughly 37), aged (about 59) and long-lived (82). What the work shows at the level of the full study, not this receptor alone: Compared with the aged group, the long-lived group had more naive CD4+ T cells, fewer expanded clones and increased TCR diversity, suggesting age selection. Estimates of total diversity from one million sequenced T cells were regarded as lower bounds and underestimates. Because profiling used bulk unsorted PBMCs, naive and antigen-experienced compartments could not be compared conclusively. There was a strong correlation between observed TCR beta diversity and the percentage of naive T cells measured by flow cytometry. Because the CMV infection status of the donors was unknown, age-related changes in expanded clonotypes may potentially have been confounded. As age increased, observed TCR beta diversity per million T cells dropped in a roughly linear way, and a significant reduction was already evident by age around 41.

The method was 5' RACE. This sample was sequenced with an Illumina HiSeq 2500. A second PCR of roughly 7 to 12 cycles was performed with a sample-barcoded 5' primer and a J-beta primer mix. A unique molecular identifier was introduced onto each TCR beta cDNA molecule by a template-switch 5' adaptor carrying 12 random nucleotides. Each sample yielded at least 2.5 million CDR3-containing paired-end reads. First-strand cDNA synthesis was performed from all RNA using the Mint cDNA synthesis kit, with priming by a TRBC-specific oligonucleotide. All cDNA was treated with uracil-DNA glycosylase and then went through a first 18-cycle PCR with the universal primers M1SS and BC2_uni_R. Per the authors' processing: Normalization of each sample was performed by random selection of 1 million high-quality reads, each carrying a distinct molecular identifier. Reads with shared molecular identifiers were discarded instead of being binned into consensus sequences. MiTCR, set to a Q25 quality threshold and the strictest error-elimination algorithm, was used for CDR3 identification, clonotype clustering and error correction. A nonparametric unseen species model with Euler transformation was used to estimate a lower bound on total TCR beta diversity. TCRdb cleaned the public reads at Q25 with fastp, built clones with MiXCR and kept in-frame beta chains. Every CDR3 protein is listed once, alongside the most common genes and DNA of its rows. TCRdb's processing, not the study's, gives the V and J calls here. The sample records 1,500,000 or so distinct CDR3 sequences, 42% of which are singletons. The biggest ten clones account for 4% of the sample.

Trimmed from V: 6 bases; trimmed from J: 5 bases; junction bases lacking a gene match: 6. From cysteine to phenylalanine, the CDR3 is 14 amino acids long. Only the CDR3 portion is preserved as DNA: 42 bases, with reading frame beginning at the first base. From a lookup of the germline V gene, CDR1 and CDR2 are MGHDK and SYGVNS. Donors were approximately 42 systemically healthy Caucasian individuals from Russia aged roughly 6 to 95 years. Each donor gave about 9.2 milliliters of peripheral blood, drawn into EDTA-treated Vacutainer tubes. Ficoll-Paque density-gradient centrifugation was used to isolate PBMCs, with at least 7 million obtained per sample. Total RNA was extracted from PBMCs with Trizol reagent, with at least 5.5 micrograms obtained per sample. For every donor, flow cytometry on a PBMC aliquot measured the percentage of naive CD45RAhigh/CD27high T cells. About this clonotype itself: The antigen this receptor binds is unknown. Base qualities are not provided; no much larger clone lies one nucleotide away.

The receptor chain draws on TRBV25-1 and TRBJ1-1; 10 central bases correspond to TRBD1. Sequenced input: blood. This clonotype was sampled from a young woman in good health. The DNA sequence is as follows: TGTGCCAGCAGGACAGGGGGCTCAGGGACTGAAGCTTTCTTT. Its amino acids are CASRTGGSGTEAFF.